What follows describes a single T cell receptor (beta chain). With 0 bases removed from V and 3 bases from J, the gap between germline ends came to 7 bases. Per the germline V gene, CDR1 is SGHRS and CDR2 is YFSETQ. The CDR3 consists of 13 residues. Produced via immunoSEQ multiplex PCR; TCRdb's table is partial and in-frame only. The sample holds 46,000 or so clones, roughly 90% seen once. This entry is derived from a study of T cell changes during pregnancy in multiple sclerosis. Sequenced material: peripheral blood, taken in the second trimester of pregnancy. The V gene is TRBV5-1, the J gene TRBJ2-7; the D gene is possibly TRBD2 (6 bases). This TCR was sampled from a female donor in good health, enrolled as a control in a pregnancy study. CDR3 DNA sequence: TGCGCCAGCAGCTTGGCGGACTACTACGAGCAGTACTTC. Translated, it gives CASSLADYYEQYF.